This TCR beta chain was recovered during a study of blood T cells in healthy people across ages (dated by TCRdb to about 2015). Some background on the complete study: In model experiments, roughly one uniquely barcoded TCR beta cDNA molecule per two T cells was captured by template switching. The donors were split into four age groups: young (average around 15 years), middle-aged (about 40), aged (about 56) and long-lived (about 82). The study analyzed two additional independent replicas of 1 million unique cDNA reads from the same blood draw for two donors, one aged 18 to 30 and one aged 80 or older. Using deep sequencing normalized with unique cDNA molecular identifiers, the study measured how TCR beta repertoire diversity changes with age.

General conclusions and limits of the study: A strong correlation was found between observed TCR beta diversity and the percentage of naive T cells measured by flow cytometry. Bulk unsorted PBMC profiling prevented conclusive comparison of naive and antigen-experienced compartments. Compared with the aged group, more naive CD4+ T cells, fewer expanded clones and increased TCR diversity were shown by the long-lived group, suggesting age selection. Observed TCR beta diversity per million T cells fell roughly linearly with age, and a significant reduction was already apparent by age roughly 40. The CMV infection status of donors was not known, potentially confounding age-related changes in expanded clonotypes. Estimates of total diversity based on one million sequenced T cells were considered lower bounds and underestimates.

V is clipped by 0 bases and J by 7 bases, and the sequence between their germline boundaries is 13 bases long. The germline V gene (reference sequence) specifies LGHDT as CDR1 and YNNKEL as CDR2. Counted from cysteine to phenylalanine, this CDR3 has 16 amino acids. The read is trimmed to its CDR3 DNA, 48 bases read in frame from base 1. Libraries were constructed by 5' RACE. Data came from an Illumina HiSeq 2500. A second 7 to 11 cycle PCR used a sample-barcoded 5' primer and a J-beta primer mix. Each TCR beta cDNA molecule received a unique molecular identifier from a template-switch 5' adaptor carrying 12 random nucleotides. At least 3 million CDR3-containing paired-end reads were obtained from each sample. First-strand cDNA synthesis was performed from all RNA using the Mint cDNA synthesis kit, with priming by a TRBC-specific oligonucleotide. Following uracil-DNA glycosylase treatment, all cDNA underwent a first 18-cycle PCR with the universal primers M1SS and BC2_uni_R. Concerning the study's data processing: For normalization, 1 million high-quality reads, each with a distinct molecular identifier, were randomly selected from each sample. Reads with shared molecular identifiers were discarded instead of being binned into consensus sequences. CDR3 identification, clonotype clustering and error correction used MiTCR with a Q25 quality threshold and the strictest error-elimination algorithm. A nonparametric unseen species model using Euler transformation provided a lower-bound estimate of total TCR beta diversity. TCRdb itself trimmed the public reads at Q25 with fastp, ran MiXCR and retained productive beta chains. Entries that share a CDR3 protein sequence are merged under the most common genes and DNA. The authors' filters were not applied to this entry. The sample table lists hundreds of thousands of distinct CDR3 sequences, less than 25% of them with a count of one. The ten most abundant clones make up roughly 9% of the sample.

This clonotype was counted between two and nine times. Its antigen is still unknown. No base quality information exists; no much larger clone differs at one position. The donors were about 40 Caucasian individuals from Russia, aged 6 to 90 years, who were systemically healthy. Each donor gave ten milliliters of peripheral blood, collected into EDTA-treated Vacutainer tubes. Ficoll-Paque density-gradient centrifugation was used to isolate PBMCs, with at least 6 million per sample. Trizol reagent was used to extract total RNA from PBMCs, with at least 6 micrograms per sample. For every donor, flow cytometry on a PBMC aliquot measured the percentage of naive CD45RAhigh/CD27high T cells. The same data also contributed to another study, on T cells of mothers and their children. The second study's authors report: Nine systemically healthy Caucasian individuals, comprising three mothers and their six children, were included as donors. cDNA synthesis consumed the entire amount of extracted RNA, loaded at about 1.5 ug RNA in each 15 ul reaction. In the second PCR, the M1S primer introduced both the sample barcodes and 2-4 random nucleotides. Over 9.5 million TCR beta CDR3 reads were obtained for each mother, and around 2.7 million reads were obtained for each child. TCR recombination output is similarly shaped by thymic selection in related and unrelated pairs, with a minor effect exerted by inherited differences. Related mother-child pairs always showed normalized repertoire overlap that was slightly higher than in unrelated mother-child pairs, though the difference was never significant. No persistent microchimeric T cell clones were found, with a detection sensitivity of 80 to 100 clones per million clonotypes. In the study, deep NGS was used to compare the TCR beta repertoires of mothers and children, and features distinguishing related mother-child pairs from unrelated individuals were sought. On average, the children were roughly 10 +/- 4 years old, while the mothers were 40 +/- 4 years old. After adapter ligation with NEBNext reagents, the libraries were sequenced on Illumina HiSeq 2000 with 100+100 nt paired-end reads. Mother and child libraries were prepared a month apart and sequenced in separate runs to prevent cross-contamination. For each donor, between roughly 450,000 and 2,200,000 distinct TCR beta clonotypes were identified. Naive TCR beta clonotypes were estimated from low-frequency clonotypes matched to each donor's FACS-determined naive share, without sorting.

Sequenced input: blood. The rearrangement combines TRBV3-1 with TRBJ1-6; the D gene identity is not certain. The receptor's source is a boy younger than 18 in good health. DNA sequence: TGTGCCAGCAGCCAAGATCTAATTTCTCGGAATTCACCCCTCCACTTT. This encodes CASSQDLISRNSPLHF. The full variable domain, completed from the reference TRBV3-1 and TRBJ1-6 proteins outside the CDR3, reads DTAVSQTPKYLVTQMGNDKSIKCEQNLGHDTMYWYKQDSKKFLKIMFSYNNKELIINETVPNRFSPKSPDKAHLNLHINSLELGDSAVYFCASSQDLISRNSPLHFGNGTRLTVT.